This is a list of T cell receptor beta chains from one sample in a study of blood T cells in healthy people across ages. TCRdb independently ran MiXCR on the 5' RACE reads; one entry per CDR3 protein. The sample carries some 1.4 million distinct CDR3 sequences, 42% recorded once. Source material: blood. These receptor sequences come from a woman between 18 and 29 years old in good health. CDR3s include the opening cysteine and the closing phenylalanine or tryptophan. Fields, in order: V gene, J gene, clone size, D gene, CDR3 length, CDR3 DNA, CDR3 protein. D genes are given only for firm matches. Size is omitted from some rows. Given values are once, few, many or a class for expanded clones.

v_gene: TRBV27; j_gene: TRBJ2-7; abundance: few; d_gene: TRBD1; len: 15; CDR3nt: TGTGCCAGCAGTCTTGGGACAGTTGGCTACAATGAGCAGTACTTC; CDR3aa: CASSLGTVGYNEQYF
v_gene: TRBV20-1; j_gene: TRBJ2-3; abundance: NA; d_gene: NA; len: 13; CDR3nt: TGCAGTGCTTTCCGGGGGGCCGGGGATACGCAGTATTTT; CDR3aa: CSAFRGAGDTQYF
v_gene: TRBV18; j_gene: TRBJ2-3; abundance: NA; d_gene: TRBD2; len: 16; CDR3nt: TGTGCCAGCTCACCACGGTCGGGAGGGCGCACAGATACGCAGTATTTT; CDR3aa: CASSPRSGGRTDTQYF
v_gene: TRBV4-1; j_gene: TRBJ2-1; abundance: NA; d_gene: TRBD2; len: 16; CDR3nt: TGCGCCAGCAGCCAGACTAGCGGGGGGGCCTACAATGAGCAGTTCTTC; CDR3aa: CASSQTSGGAYNEQFF
v_gene: TRBV4-1; j_gene: TRBJ2-7; abundance: many; d_gene: NA; len: 15; CDR3nt: TGCGCCAGCAGCCAAGATGGAGGGAGCCTCTACGAGCAGTACTTC; CDR3aa: CASSQDGGSLYEQYF
v_gene: TRBV6-6; j_gene: TRBJ2-3; abundance: NA; d_gene: TRBD2; len: 15; CDR3nt: TGTGCCAGCAGTTCCGGGACTAGCTCCTCAGATACGCAGTATTTT; CDR3aa: CASSSGTSSSDTQYF
v_gene: TRBV5-1; j_gene: TRBJ2-1; abundance: NA; d_gene: TRBD2; len: 17; CDR3nt: TGCGCCAGCAGCTTGGACCTAGCGGGAGCATCCTACAATGAGCAGTTCTTC; CDR3aa: CASSLDLAGASYNEQFF
v_gene: TRBV28; j_gene: TRBJ1-5; abundance: NA; d_gene: NA; len: 16; CDR3nt: TGTGCCAGCAGTTTATCGGGTGTTATTAGCAATCAGCCCCAGCATTTT; CDR3aa: CASSLSGVISNQPQHF
v_gene: TRBV7-2; j_gene: TRBJ1-2; abundance: few; d_gene: NA; len: 15; CDR3nt: TGTGCCAGCAGCCAAGGGGTAGGGTTGTACTATGGCTACACCTTC; CDR3aa: CASSQGVGLYYGYTF
v_gene: TRBV7-8; j_gene: TRBJ1-5; abundance: few; d_gene: TRBD1; len: 15; CDR3nt: TGTGCCAGCAGCTTATGGGGACAGTTCAATCAGCCCCAGCATTTT; CDR3aa: CASSLWGQFNQPQHF
v_gene: TRBV12-3/TRBV12-4; j_gene: TRBJ1-5; abundance: NA; d_gene: NA; len: 15; CDR3nt: TGTGCCAGCAAGGGTGAGTCGGCCCCCAATCAGCCTCAGCATTTT; CDR3aa: CASKGESAPNQPQHF
v_gene: TRBV28; j_gene: TRBJ2-1; abundance: many; d_gene: TRBD2; len: 15; CDR3nt: TGTGCCAGCAGCTTACGGACTAGCGGGAGCAATGAGCAGTTCTTC; CDR3aa: CASSLRTSGSNEQFF
v_gene: TRBV25-1; j_gene: TRBJ1-4; abundance: NA; d_gene: TRBD1; len: 16; CDR3nt: TGTGCCAGCAGTCCCCACACAGGGGCGTCTAAGGAAAAACTGTTTTTT; CDR3aa: CASSPHTGASKEKLFF
v_gene: TRBV20-1; j_gene: TRBJ2-1; abundance: NA; d_gene: NA; len: 11; CDR3nt: TGCAGTGCTAGGATGGGGAATGAGCAGTTCTTC; CDR3aa: CSARMGNEQFF
v_gene: TRBV20-1; j_gene: TRBJ1-5; abundance: NA; d_gene: NA; len: 12; CDR3nt: TGCAGTGCTCCTTGGCAGGATCAGCCCCAGCATTTT; CDR3aa: CSAPWQDQPQHF
v_gene: TRBV10-3; j_gene: TRBJ1-5; abundance: NA; d_gene: TRBD1; len: 14; CDR3nt: TGTGCCATCAGTGACCGGGACAGTTATCAGCCCCAGCATTTT; CDR3aa: CAISDRDSYQPQHF
v_gene: TRBV1; j_gene: TRBJ2-7; abundance: NA; d_gene: NA; len: 17; CDR3nt: TGCACCAGCAGCCAAGATGAACCTAGCGGGTACTCCTACGAGCAGTACTTC; CDR3aa: CTSSQDEPSGYSYEQYF
v_gene: TRBV6-1; j_gene: TRBJ1-5; abundance: NA; d_gene: NA; len: 16; CDR3nt: TGTGCCAGCACCCCGAACCTGGGGAGTAGCAATCAGCCCCAGCATTTT; CDR3aa: CASTPNLGSSNQPQHF
v_gene: TRBV7-9; j_gene: TRBJ1-6; abundance: few; d_gene: TRBD1; len: 16; CDR3nt: TGTGCCAGCAGCTTAGGGGGGACAGGACTTAATTCACCCCTCCACTTT; CDR3aa: CASSLGGTGLNSPLHF
v_gene: TRBV5-6; j_gene: TRBJ1-1; abundance: NA; d_gene: NA; len: 12; CDR3nt: TGTGCCAGCAGCGTCGGGGGGTATATGGCTTTCTTT; CDR3aa: CASSVGGYMAFF
v_gene: TRBV7-3; j_gene: TRBJ1-2; abundance: NA; d_gene: NA; len: 14; CDR3nt: TGTGCCAGCAGCTTACGTCCAGGAAGGGACGGCTACACCTTC; CDR3aa: CASSLRPGRDGYTF
v_gene: TRBV24-1; j_gene: TRBJ2-3; abundance: once; d_gene: NA; len: 14; CDR3nt: TGTGCCACCAGTGCCCCGGGCAGCACAGATACGCAGTATTTT; CDR3aa: CATSAPGSTDTQYF
v_gene: TRBV12-3/TRBV12-4; j_gene: TRBJ1-2; abundance: NA; d_gene: NA; len: 15; CDR3nt: TGTGCCAGCAGTCAAGGGAGAAGGCCGGGATATGGCTACACCTTC; CDR3aa: CASSQGRRPGYGYTF
v_gene: TRBV20-1; j_gene: TRBJ2-3; abundance: NA; d_gene: NA; len: 14; CDR3nt: TGCAGTGTTGCCCCGGGGGATCGCACAGATACGCAGTATTTT; CDR3aa: CSVAPGDRTDTQYF
v_gene: TRBV10-3; j_gene: TRBJ2-1; abundance: NA; d_gene: NA; len: 15; CDR3nt: TGTGCCATCAGTCCTCGGGTGGCGGGGGCGGATGAGCAGTTCTTC; CDR3aa: CAISPRVAGADEQFF
v_gene: TRBV20-1; j_gene: TRBJ2-2; abundance: NA; d_gene: TRBD1; len: 14; CDR3nt: TGCAGTCTACAGGGGCCTTCGAACACCGGGGAGCTGTTTTTT; CDR3aa: CSLQGPSNTGELFF
v_gene: TRBV4-2; j_gene: TRBJ2-5; abundance: NA; d_gene: NA; len: 16; CDR3nt: TGTGCCAGCAGCCAGAGGGAGGGGGCGCGCCAAGAGACCCAGTACTTC; CDR3aa: CASSQREGARQETQYF
v_gene: TRBV5-1; j_gene: TRBJ2-3; abundance: few; d_gene: TRBD2; len: 17; CDR3nt: TGCGCCAGCAGCTTTCGGACTAGCGGGGGGAGCACAGATACGCAGTATTTT; CDR3aa: CASSFRTSGGSTDTQYF
v_gene: TRBV29-1; j_gene: TRBJ2-7; abundance: NA; d_gene: NA; len: 12; CDR3nt: TGCAGCGCGAGGGGGAATCGAAACGAGCAGTACTTC; CDR3aa: CSARGNRNEQYF
v_gene: TRBV20-1; j_gene: TRBJ2-4; abundance: few; d_gene: NA; len: 11; CDR3nt: TGCAGCGAGGGGAGCAAAGACATTCAGTACTTC; CDR3aa: CSEGSKDIQYF
v_gene: TRBV28; j_gene: TRBJ2-5; abundance: NA; d_gene: TRBD2; len: 18; CDR3nt: TGTGCCAGCAGTTTTCCTGCGGGGGGGATAAAGTTTCAAGAGACCCAGTACTTC; CDR3aa: CASSFPAGGIKFQETQYF
v_gene: TRBV5-1; j_gene: TRBJ2-1; abundance: NA; d_gene: TRBD1; len: 13; CDR3nt: TGCGCCAGCAGCTCGGACAGGGTGCATGAGCAGTTCTTC; CDR3aa: CASSSDRVHEQFF
v_gene: TRBV19; j_gene: TRBJ2-7; abundance: NA; d_gene: NA; len: 15; CDR3nt: TGTGCCAGTAGTATCCCCGCAAAAGGGGCCCACGAGCAGTACTTC; CDR3aa: CASSIPAKGAHEQYF